This T cell receptor beta chain emerged from a study of OX40 agonist ivuxolimab in advanced cancers. Background on the study: The dose-escalation group included hepatocellular carcinoma, melanoma, renal cell carcinoma and head and neck cancer. Notes on the study in general: Antigen specificity of clonally expanded peripheral T cells was not established.

Note on this clone: Its antigen is as yet unknown.

Profiling relied on immunoSEQ multiplex PCR, and the TCRdb table lists in-frame clones only, not all of them. Of some 50,000 clones listed, roughly four fifths are singletons. CDR3 size: 12 residues. Trimming cost V 2 bases and J 8 bases, with 7 bases left between them. The germline V gene has CDR1 MNHNS and CDR2 SASEGT. The receptor was isolated from an adult with an advanced solid tumor such as melanoma, head and neck, liver or kidney cancer. The sequences come from CD4+ or CD8+ T cells sorted from blood, collected in a trial of the OX40 agonist ivuxolimab. V is TRBV6-1 and J is TRBJ2-1, with D perhaps matching TRBD2 (5 bases). CDR3 coding DNA: TGTGCCAGCAGTGAATGGCGGGATGAGCAGTTCTTC. As protein: CASSEWRDEQFF.